A selection of T cell receptor beta chains follows, all from one sample in a study of T cells in tumors after PD-1 blockade. Using immunoSEQ multiplex PCR, the repertoire was profiled, and TCRdb retains in-frame clones only, with some absent. The sample carries almost 35,000 clones, 55% to 80% recorded once. Specimen: PBMCs, collected after anti-PD-1 treatment. The receptors were sampled from a human donor with basal cell carcinoma. The CDR3 runs from the conserved cysteine through the conserved F or W. D genes are given only for firm matches. Not all rows give a size; the values are once, few, many and, for expanded clones, a class.

>TRBV28|TRBD1|once|TRBJ2-7
TGTGCCAGCACCCCCGGGGCGACAGGGGGCTACGAGCAGTACTTC
CASTPGATGGYEQYF
>TRBV16|-|-|TRBJ1-4
TGTGCCAGCAGCAAAAGGCGGGACACACTATCCATTAATGAAAAACTGTTTTTT
CASSKRRDTLSINEKLFF
>TRBV29-1|TRBD1|-|TRBJ1-1
TGCAGCGTTGAACAGGGGGGCGCGGGGACTGAAGCTTTCTTT
CSVEQGGAGTEAFF
>TRBV28|TRBD1|few|TRBJ2-7
TGTGCCAGCAGTAGTGACCCGGGACAGGGATCCGAGCAGTACTTC
CASSSDPGQGSEQYF
>TRBV19|-|few|TRBJ2-2
TGTGCCAGTAGTGTAGTGAAGACCGGGGAGCTGTTTTTT
CASSVVKTGELFF
>TRBV6-5|-|-|TRBJ1-2
TGTGCCAGCAGTTTCCTCGATAGGGGCGGCGGCTACACCTTC
CASSFLDRGGGYTF
>TRBV4-3|-|few|TRBJ2-7
TGCGCCAGCAGCCAAGATGGTAGGACCTCTAGCTCCTACGAGCAGTACTTC
CASSQDGRTSSSYEQYF
>TRBV7-2|-|-|TRBJ2-1
TGTGCCAGCAGCTTAATCGGAAGCTCCTACAATGAGCAGTTCTTC
CASSLIGSSYNEQFF
>TRBV30|TRBD2|-|TRBJ2-7
TGTGCCTGGGGACTAGCGGGGGTCTACGAGCAGTACTTC
CAWGLAGVYEQYF
>TRBV6-4|-|-|TRBJ1-1
TGCCCGAAACCCCAGGGTATGCACACTGAAGCTTTCTTT
CPKPQGMHTEAFF
>TRBV7-3|TRBD2|-|TRBJ2-1
TGTGCCAGCAGCTTGAGCAGCGGGGGCGTCGGGGAGCAGTTCTTC
CASSLSSGGVGEQFF
>TRBV7-2|-|-|TRBJ1-1
TGTGCCAGCAGCCCCGATTTACACCCCAACACTGAAGCTTTCTTT
CASSPDLHPNTEAFF
>TRBV14|TRBD1|-|TRBJ2-6
TGTGCCAGGGCCGAAGGACAGGGACACTCTGGGGCCAACGTCCTGACTTTC
CARAEGQGHSGANVLTF
>TRBV4-3|-|-|TRBJ1-1
TGCGCCAGCAGCCAAGAATTGCCCCGGTTAGGGCGCCCTGAAGCTTTCTTT
CASSQELPRLGRPEAFF
>TRBV7-2|-|-|TRBJ1-4
TGTGCCAGCGGCGTACCGGGGGAAAATGAAAAACTGTTTTTT
CASGVPGENEKLFF
>TRBV11-1|-|-|TRBJ1-1
TGTGCCAGCAGCCATACAGTGAACACTGAAGCTTTCTTT
CASSHTVNTEAFF
>TRBV7-9|-|-|TRBJ2-5
TGTGCCAGCAGCTTCTCGAGGGAGACCCAGTACTTC
CASSFSRETQYF
>TRBV5-1|-|medium-sized|TRBJ1-1
TGCGCCAGCAGCTCCCTCAATGGGGGGAAAACTGAAGCTTTCTTT
CASSSLNGGKTEAFF
>TRBV24-1|TRBD1|once|TRBJ1-2
TGTGCCACCAGTGATGCAGGGACAGGGGGCGGCTACACCTTC
CATSDAGTGGGYTF
>TRBV14|TRBD1|-|TRBJ2-3
TGTGCCAGCAGCGACCGGACAGGGGGCAGGCGAGGTACGCAGTATTTT
CASSDRTGGRRGTQYF
>TRBV7-2|-|-|TRBJ2-3
TGTGCCAGCAGCTTCGGAGCGGACAGACTAGATACGCAGTATTTT
CASSFGADRLDTQYF